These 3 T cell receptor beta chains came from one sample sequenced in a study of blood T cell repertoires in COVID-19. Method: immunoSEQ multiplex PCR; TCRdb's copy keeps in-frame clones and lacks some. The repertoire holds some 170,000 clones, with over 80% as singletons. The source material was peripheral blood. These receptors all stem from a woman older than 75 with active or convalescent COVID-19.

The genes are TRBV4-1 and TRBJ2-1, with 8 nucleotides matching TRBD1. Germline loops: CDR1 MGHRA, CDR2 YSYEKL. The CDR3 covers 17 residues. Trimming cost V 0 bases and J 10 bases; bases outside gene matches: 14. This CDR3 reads CASSQDHVRGPPREQFF. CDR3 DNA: TGCGCCAGCAGCCAAGATCATGTCAGGGGGCCCCCCAGGGAGCAGTTCTTC.

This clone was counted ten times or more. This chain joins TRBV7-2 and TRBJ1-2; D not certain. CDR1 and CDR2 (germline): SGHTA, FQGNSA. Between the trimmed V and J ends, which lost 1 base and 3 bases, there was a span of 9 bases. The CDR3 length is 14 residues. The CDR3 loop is CASSLDSGDYGYTF. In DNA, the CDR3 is TGTGCCAGCAGCTTAGACTCCGGGGACTATGGCTACACCTTC.

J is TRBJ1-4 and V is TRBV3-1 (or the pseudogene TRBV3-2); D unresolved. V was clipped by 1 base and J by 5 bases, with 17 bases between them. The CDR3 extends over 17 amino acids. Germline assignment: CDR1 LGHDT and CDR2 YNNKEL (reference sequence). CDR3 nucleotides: TGTGCCAGCAGCCAAGCGGCCCCGGTAGCTACCAATGAAAAACTGTTTTTT. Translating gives CASSQAAPVATNEKLFF.